These 8 T cell receptor beta chains originate from one sample sequenced in a study of CD8+ T cells in alopecia areata. Investigators isolated RNA and reverse transcribed it into cDNA to act as the sequencing template. Generated by immunoSEQ multiplex PCR, the TCRdb table keeps only in-frame clones and is missing some. The data show about 74,000 clones, 29% seen once. Treatment of the sample: oral pan-JAK inhibitor, 5-10 mg twice daily. Specimen: CD8+ T cells sorted from blood, collected at week 4, from a patient treated with tofacitinib. The receptors were gathered from a human donor with alopecia areata.

This chain joins TRBV29-1 and TRBJ2-7; TRBD1 aligns across 7 bases. After removal of 7 bases from V and 2 bases from J, the junction contained 8 bases not matched to a gene. Germline lookup yields CDR1 SQVTM and CDR2 ANQGSEA. The CDR3 contains 13 residues. The CDR3 here is CSALTGNTYEQYF. The CDR3 nucleotides read TGCAGCGCTTTGACAGGGAACACCTACGAGCAGTACTTC.

The sample holds a few counts of this clone. The V and J genes are TRBV5-1 and TRBJ2-7, with 7 bases aligning to TRBD1. CDR1 is SGHRS, CDR2 YFSETQ, per germline. Trimming took 0 bases from V and 3 from J; bases not matched to a gene: 3. The CDR3 totals 14 residues. CDR3 in amino acids: CASSLEGQFYEQYF. The CDR3 DNA sequence: TGCGCCAGCAGCTTGGAGGGACAGTTCTACGAGCAGTACTTC.

In its sample, this clone was seen a few times. This chain uses TRBV29-1 with TRBJ2-2, with D perhaps TRBD1 or TRBD2 (6 bases each). Germline assignment: CDR1 SQVTM and CDR2 ANQGSEA. V gave up 7 bases and J gave up 5 bases, with 17 bases separating them. This CDR3 is 14 amino acids long. The CDR3 nucleotides read TGCAGCGCGTGGGGGGCCCCATTTACCGGGGAGCTGTTTTTT. The encoded protein is CSAWGAPFTGELFF.

Only a few counts were recorded for this clone. This chain links TRBV11-2 with TRBJ2-7, with D perhaps TRBD1 (6 bases). CDR3 length: 12 amino acids. V lost 4 bases and J 5 bases, leaving 9 bases between the germline ends. The germline gives CDR1 SGHAT, CDR2 FQNNGV. The DNA of the CDR3 is TGTGCCAGCAGCTCCAACAGGGACGAGCAGTACTTC. Amino acid sequence: CASSSNRDEQYF.

This clone was recorded a few times. V is TRBV29-1 and J is TRBJ2-5; tentatively, D is TRBD1 or TRBD2 (5 bases each). The CDR3 runs to 14 residues. Germline assignment: CDR1 SQVTM and CDR2 ANQGSEA. V was cut by 8 bases and J by 2 bases, with 18 bases left in between. CDR3 protein: CSSNSRGPQETQYF. The CDR3 DNA follows: TGCAGCAGCAATTCACGGGGACCTCAAGAGACCCAGTACTTC.

CDR3 sequence reads: CASSLFEGEQFF. The CDR3 bases are TGTGCCAGCAGCTTATTCGAGGGAGAGCAGTTCTTC. This rearrangement joins TRBV7-3 to TRBJ2-1, with D perhaps matching TRBD2 (5 bases). The germline V gene has CDR1 SGHTA and CDR2 FQGTGA. V lost 2 bases, J lost 10 bases, and 9 bases lay in between. CDR3 length: 12 amino acids.

This chain uses TRBV19 with TRBJ2-1, with D unresolved. Germline V CDR1 and CDR2: LNHDA, SQIVND (reference sequence). V was cut by 6 bases and J by 10 bases, with 13 bases left in between. The CDR3 is made up of 12 amino acids. DNA of the CDR3: TGTGCCAGTAGCATTGGGAATGGGGAGCAGTTCTTC. This gives the protein CASSIGNGEQFF.

The V gene is TRBV30, the J gene TRBJ2-5; 11 bases match TRBD2. V gave up 3 bases and J gave up 0 bases; unmatched junction bases: 3. The CDR3 runs to 15 residues. Per the germline V gene, CDR1 is GTSNPN and CDR2 is SVGIG (reference sequence). The CDR3 is CAWRSGLADQETQYF. In DNA form, the CDR3 reads TGTGCCTGGAGATCGGGACTAGCGGACCAAGAGACCCAGTACTTC.